This T cell receptor (beta chain) is from a study of graft-versus-host responses after intestinal transplantation. As for the study in general: Isolated intestinal, liver-intestinal, or multivisceral transplants had been given to the recipients. Every transplant recipient was induced with anti-thymocyte globulin, then maintained on tacrolimus and steroids for 2 to 4 years.

Generated by immunoSEQ multiplex PCR, the TCRdb table keeps only in-frame clones and is missing some. The table records 75,000 to 100,000 clones, roughly 83% of them present only once. Germline assignment: CDR1 SGHRS and CDR2 YFSETQ. This CDR3 region has 16 residues. Trimming cost V 2 bases and J 1 base; bases outside gene matches: 3. General study points: Graft-donor T cell macrochimerism in patients accompanied high graft-versus-host to host-versus-graft clonal ratios in allografts.

Comments on this clone: The antigen is undetermined.

This chain uses TRBV5-1 with TRBJ2-5; the match to TRBD2 covers 12 bases. The TCR sequence derives from a human patient who received an intestinal transplant, so some T cells may come from the graft donor. Specimen: PBMCs, collected 255 days after intestinal transplant. CDR3 bases: TGCGCCAGCAGCTTTTCTAGCGGGGGGGCCCAAGAGACCCAGTACTTC. This codes for CASSFSSGGAQETQYF.